A selection of T cell receptor beta chains follows, all from one sample in a study of blood T cell repertoires in COVID-19. The protocol was immunoSEQ multiplex PCR, while the TCRdb copy is restricted to in-frame clones and leaves out a portion. The top ten hold approximately 2% of the sample, which has about 130,000 clones, 80% seen once. Sequenced: peripheral blood. These receptors all stem from a man in his 70s with acute or convalescent COVID-19. CDR3s include the opening cysteine and the closing phenylalanine or tryptophan. D genes are given only for firm matches. The listing skips clone size in some rows; elsewhere it reads once, few, many or a size class.

NA	TRBV7-3	TRBJ2-5	NA	CASSIDFAETQYF	TGTGCCAGCAGCATTGATTTCGCGGAGACCCAGTACTTC
NA	TRBV2	TRBJ1-5	NA	CASTTRQNSNQPQHF	TGTGCCAGCACCACCCGACAGAATAGCAATCAGCCCCAGCATTTT
NA	TRBV10-3	TRBJ2-5	NA	CAISDFSFGRGGQETQYF	TGTGCCATCAGTGATTTTTCGTTCGGCCGGGGAGGCCAAGAGACCCAGTACTTC
NA	TRBV6-2/TRBV6-3	TRBJ2-5	NA	CASSPRGAIFTQYF	TGTGCCAGCAGTCCCCGGGGGGCTATTTTTACCCAGTACTTC
TRBD2	TRBV7-9	TRBJ2-3	few	CASSFYRGGDTQYF	TGTGCCAGCAGCTTTTACCGGGGGGGAGATACGCAGTATTTT
NA	TRBV7-2	TRBJ1-6	NA	CASSPDSTTYNSPLHF	TGTGCCAGCAGCCCGGACAGCACGACCTATAATTCACCCCTCCACTTT
NA	TRBV7-9	TRBJ2-3	few	CASSLPGWGGGTDTQYF	TGTGCCAGCAGCTTACCCGGTTGGGGGGGCGGTACAGATACGCAGTATTTT
NA	TRBV19	TRBJ1-1	few	CASRDITRDTEAFF	TGTGCCAGCCGGGACATCACTAGGGACACTGAAGCTTTCTTT
NA	TRBV7-2	TRBJ2-4	NA	CASSLGGSGNIQYF	TGTGCCAGCAGCTTAGGAGGATCAGGGAACATTCAGTACTTC
TRBD1	TRBV24-1	TRBJ2-3	NA	CATSDRPDRGLVTQYF	TGTGCCACCAGTGACCGGCCTGACAGGGGGCTAGTTACGCAGTATTTT
TRBD1	TRBV10-3	TRBJ2-5	NA	CAISETGDGETQYF	TGTGCCATCAGTGAGACAGGGGACGGAGAGACCCAGTACTTC
NA	TRBV6-5	TRBJ1-1	NA	CASNQGLGTEAFF	TGTGCCAGCAACCAGGGGCTTGGGACTGAAGCTTTCTTT
NA	TRBV10-2	TRBJ1-3	few	CASSEQGSGNTIYF	TGCGCCAGCAGTGAGCAGGGCTCTGGAAACACCATATATTTT
TRBD2	TRBV3-1/TRBV3-2	TRBJ2-7	NA	CASSPLLAGGRISHEQYF	TGTGCCAGCAGTCCACTTCTGGCGGGGGGCAGGATTTCCCACGAGCAGTACTTC
NA	TRBV5-1	TRBJ1-2	NA	CASREGVYGYTF	TGCGCCAGCAGAGAGGGGGTCTATGGCTACACCTTC
NA	TRBV5-1	TRBJ2-2	NA	CASRGQNTGELFF	TGCGCCAGCAGGGGACAGAACACCGGGGAGCTGTTTTTT
NA	TRBV30	TRBJ2-3	few	CAWSVAAEGRGTQYF	TGTGCCTGGAGTGTCGCCGCCGAAGGACGGGGTACGCAGTATTTT
NA	TRBV5-1	TRBJ1-2	NA	CASSWDLGWGYGYTF	TGCGCCAGCAGCTGGGACTTAGGGTGGGGATATGGCTACACCTTC
TRBD1	TRBV27	TRBJ2-7	NA	CASSPRRDRGTYEQYF	TGTGCCAGCAGTCCCCGCCGGGACAGGGGAACCTACGAGCAGTACTTC
TRBD1	TRBV18	TRBJ1-5	few	CASSPNRGGNQPQHF	TGTGCCAGCTCACCAAACAGGGGTGGCAATCAGCCCCAGCATTTT
TRBD2	TRBV2	TRBJ2-7	once	CASTPTSAEQYF	TGTGCCAGCACCCCGACTAGCGCCGAGCAGTACTTC
TRBD2	TRBV19	TRBJ2-6	once	CASSASGGLSGANVLTF	TGTGCCAGTAGTGCGAGCGGGGGGCTCTCTGGGGCCAACGTCCTGACTTTC
NA	TRBV5-1	TRBJ2-7	once	CASSQGYEQYF	TGCGCCAGCAGTCAGGGCTACGAGCAGTACTTC
NA	TRBV27	TRBJ1-5	NA	CASRARAPGGNQPQHF	TGTGCCAGCAGGGCACGGGCCCCCGGGGGCAATCAGCCCCAGCATTTT
NA	TRBV4-1	TRBJ1-2	NA	CASSQGRGSNYGYTF	TGCGCCAGCAGCCAAGGGAGGGGATCTAACTATGGCTACACCTTC
TRBD1	TRBV19	TRBJ1-5	NA	CASTNWTGPNQPQHF	TGTGCCAGTACCAACTGGACAGGGCCGAATCAGCCCCAGCATTTT
NA	TRBV28	TRBJ2-1	NA	CASSLLRSSYNEQFF	TGTGCCAGCAGTTTACTGAGAAGCTCCTACAATGAGCAGTTCTTC
TRBD1	TRBV3-1/TRBV3-2	TRBJ1-6	NA	CASSRLGQGGTPLHF	TGTGCCAGCAGCCGTTTGGGACAGGGTGGAACACCCCTCCACTTT
NA	TRBV30	TRBJ2-7	NA	CAWRRGFEQYF	TGTGCCTGGAGAAGGGGGTTCGAGCAGTACTTC
NA	TRBV12-3/TRBV12-4	TRBJ2-1	NA	CASTPGRNEQFF	TGTGCCAGCACCCCGGGTAGAAATGAGCAGTTCTTC
NA	TRBV3-1/TRBV3-2	TRBJ1-1	NA	CASSPRLEGGTEAFF	TGTGCCAGCAGCCCCCGTTTAGAGGGAGGGACTGAAGCTTTCTTT